A selection of T cell receptor beta chains follows, all from one sample in a study of siplizumab effects on memory and regulatory T cells. TCRdb's copy holds only in-frame clones and misses some; the assay was immunoSEQ multiplex PCR. The sample shows fewer than 120,000 clones, approximately 92% of them seen only once. Sequenced sample: CD4+ T cells sorted from blood. Source of these receptors: a human donor in good health. CDR3s include the opening cysteine and the closing phenylalanine or tryptophan. Fields, in order: V gene, clone size, J gene, D gene, CDR3 protein, CDR3 DNA. A D gene is named only where the DNA matches it firmly. Size tells how often a clone was seen (once, few, many) or the class of an expanded clone, and some rows leave it out.

V gene: TRBV2
clone size: NA
J gene: TRBJ1-5
D gene: NA
CDR3 protein: CASGGFPGNQPQHF
CDR3 DNA: TGTGCCAGCGGTGGTTTTCCCGGCAATCAGCCCCAGCATTTT

V gene: TRBV30
clone size: NA
J gene: TRBJ1-1
D gene: NA
CDR3 protein: CAWSARGGYTEAFF
CDR3 DNA: TGTGCCTGGAGTGCCCGGGGGGGGTACACTGAAGCTTTCTTT

V gene: TRBV27
clone size: NA
J gene: TRBJ1-2
D gene: NA
CDR3 protein: CASSAKGPFYGYTF
CDR3 DNA: TGTGCCAGCAGTGCAAAGGGACCCTTCTATGGCTACACCTTC

V gene: TRBV9
clone size: few
J gene: TRBJ1-1
D gene: NA
CDR3 protein: CASSVARDKNTEAFF
CDR3 DNA: TGTGCCAGCAGCGTAGCTCGGGACAAGAACACTGAAGCTTTCTTT

V gene: TRBV2
clone size: NA
J gene: TRBJ2-6
D gene: NA
CDR3 protein: CASSRQAGANVLTF
CDR3 DNA: TGTGCCAGCAGTCGACAGGCTGGGGCCAACGTCCTGACTTTC

V gene: TRBV25-1
clone size: NA
J gene: TRBJ2-1
D gene: NA
CDR3 protein: CASIEFVEQFF
CDR3 DNA: TGTGCCAGCATTGAGTTTGTTGAGCAGTTCTTC

V gene: TRBV12-5
clone size: NA
J gene: TRBJ2-7
D gene: TRBD2
CDR3 protein: CASGLASTAGAPYEQYF
CDR3 DNA: TGTGCTAGTGGTTTGGCCTCGACAGCGGGAGCTCCCTACGAGCAGTACTTC

V gene: TRBV6-1
clone size: NA
J gene: TRBJ2-1
D gene: NA
CDR3 protein: CASSGPTYNEQFF
CDR3 DNA: TGTGCCAGCAGCGGGCCGACGTACAATGAGCAGTTCTTC

V gene: TRBV10-3
clone size: NA
J gene: TRBJ1-5
D gene: TRBD1
CDR3 protein: CAISEGGQNQPQHF
CDR3 DNA: TGTGCCATCAGTGAAGGGGGCCAGAATCAGCCCCAGCATTTT

V gene: TRBV6-1
clone size: NA
J gene: TRBJ2-5
D gene: TRBD1
CDR3 protein: CASSGDQGALGETQYF
CDR3 DNA: TGTGCCAGCAGTGGAGACCAGGGGGCGCTGGGGGAGACCCAGTACTTC

V gene: TRBV5-1
clone size: NA
J gene: TRBJ1-2
D gene: NA
CDR3 protein: CASSLIGALGYGYTF
CDR3 DNA: TGCGCCAGCAGCTTGATAGGCGCGCTGGGCTATGGCTACACCTTC

V gene: TRBV11-3
clone size: NA
J gene: TRBJ1-5
D gene: TRBD1
CDR3 protein: CASSQSGQGGNQPQHF
CDR3 DNA: TGTGCCAGCAGCCAATCGGGACAGGGTGGCAATCAGCCCCAGCATTTT

V gene: TRBV6-5
clone size: NA
J gene: TRBJ2-7
D gene: NA
CDR3 protein: CASISRPYATYEQYF
CDR3 DNA: TGTGCCAGCATTTCACGGCCGTATGCAACCTACGAGCAGTACTTC

V gene: TRBV7-9
clone size: NA
J gene: TRBJ2-3
D gene: NA
CDR3 protein: CASSLQGRPSTDTQYF
CDR3 DNA: TGTGCCAGCAGCCTACAGGGACGGCCTAGCACAGATACGCAGTATTTT

V gene: TRBV30
clone size: NA
J gene: TRBJ1-2
D gene: NA
CDR3 protein: CAWSVQTGTVYGYTF
CDR3 DNA: TGTGCCTGGAGTGTTCAAACAGGGACGGTCTATGGCTACACCTTC

V gene: TRBV10-1
clone size: NA
J gene: TRBJ1-6
D gene: NA
CDR3 protein: CASSEWRSSPLHF
CDR3 DNA: TGCGCCAGCAGTGAGTGGAGGAGTTCACCCCTCCACTTT

V gene: TRBV5-4
clone size: NA
J gene: TRBJ1-1
D gene: NA
CDR3 protein: CASSPDRNRNTEAFF
CDR3 DNA: TGTGCCAGCAGCCCAGACAGGAATCGGAACACTGAAGCTTTCTTT

V gene: TRBV11-2
clone size: NA
J gene: TRBJ2-1
D gene: TRBD2
CDR3 protein: CASRPRLAGGTYNEQFF
CDR3 DNA: TGTGCCAGCAGACCAAGACTAGCGGGAGGCACCTACAATGAGCAGTTCTTC

V gene: TRBV19
clone size: NA
J gene: TRBJ2-3
D gene: NA
CDR3 protein: CASLTRTSTDTQYF
CDR3 DNA: TGTGCCAGCCTAACAAGGACAAGCACAGATACGCAGTATTTT

V gene: TRBV2
clone size: NA
J gene: TRBJ1-1
D gene: NA
CDR3 protein: CASSEGRTRAFF
CDR3 DNA: TGTGCCAGCAGTGAAGGGCGGACTCGGGCTTTCTTT

V gene: TRBV7-2
clone size: NA
J gene: TRBJ1-1
D gene: NA
CDR3 protein: CASSLNSNTEAFF
CDR3 DNA: TGTGCCAGCAGCTTAAACTCGAACACTGAAGCTTTCTTT

V gene: TRBV7-2
clone size: NA
J gene: TRBJ1-3
D gene: NA
CDR3 protein: CASSPGSSGNTIYF
CDR3 DNA: TGTGCCAGCAGCCCGGGGAGCTCTGGAAACACCATATATTTT